This record looks at one TCR beta chain sequence and its context. This record comes from a study of blood T cell repertoires in COVID-19. Libraries were prepared by immunoSEQ multiplex PCR; TCRdb keeps only in-frame clonotypes and omits some of them. The sample has around 230,000 clones, about 90% seen once. The germline V gene encodes CDR1 KGHSH and CDR2 LQKENI. This CDR3 region has 14 residues. With V trimmed by 5 bases and J by 3 bases, 5 bases remained unmatched. Material: PBMCs or T cells enriched from blood (not recorded which). The chain carries TRBV18 and TRBJ1-1, with 8 nucleotides matching TRBD1. This TCR came from a woman in her forties with acute COVID-19. The DNA for the CDR3 is TGTGCCAGCTCAAGGGGACAGGAGGACACTGAAGCTTTCTTT. Translated, it gives CASSRGQEDTEAFF.